The rows below give T cell receptor beta chains drawn from one sample of a study of CD8+ T cells in alopecia areata. Profiled with immunoSEQ multiplex PCR; TCRdb holds only in-frame clones, not every one. The profile shows roughly 140,000 clones, about 51% of them singletons. The sequences come from CD4+ T cells sorted from blood, collected at week 0. The receptors were sampled from a human donor with alopecia areata. The CDR3 runs from the conserved cysteine through the conserved F or W. D genes are given only for firm matches. Clone size appears in some rows only: once, few, many, or a class for an expanded clone.

d_gene: NA; abundance: NA; j_gene: TRBJ2-5; v_gene: TRBV15; CDR3aa: CATSTYAETQYF; CDR3nt: TGTGCCACCAGTACCTACGCCGAGACCCAGTACTTC
d_gene: NA; abundance: few; j_gene: TRBJ2-1; v_gene: TRBV4-1; CDR3aa: CASSLSPNDYYNEQFF; CDR3nt: TGCGCCAGCAGCCTGTCCCCGAACGATTACTACAATGAGCAGTTCTTC
d_gene: TRBD2; abundance: NA; j_gene: TRBJ2-1; v_gene: TRBV29-1; CDR3aa: CSAGPRLANNEQFF; CDR3nt: TGCAGCGCTGGCCCAAGACTAGCGAACAATGAGCAGTTCTTC
d_gene: TRBD2; abundance: NA; j_gene: TRBJ2-5; v_gene: TRBV29-1; CDR3aa: CSVKAGLAGRETQYF; CDR3nt: TGCAGCGTCAAGGCCGGACTAGCGGGTCGGGAGACCCAGTACTTC
d_gene: NA; abundance: NA; j_gene: TRBJ2-7; v_gene: TRBV5-6; CDR3aa: CASSPQGSPYEQYF; CDR3nt: TGTGCCAGCAGTCCGCAGGGGTCGCCCTACGAGCAGTACTTC
d_gene: TRBD1; abundance: NA; j_gene: TRBJ2-6; v_gene: TRBV19; CDR3aa: CASSSGTGAFDSGANVLTF; CDR3nt: TGTGCCAGTAGTTCCGGGACAGGGGCGTTCGACTCTGGGGCCAACGTCCTGACTTTC
d_gene: NA; abundance: few; j_gene: TRBJ1-1; v_gene: TRBV25-1; CDR3aa: CASSDPVRNTEAFF; CDR3nt: TGTGCCAGCAGTGATCCGGTCCGGAACACTGAAGCTTTCTTT
d_gene: NA; abundance: few; j_gene: TRBJ1-3; v_gene: TRBV30; CDR3aa: CAWTTGGNTIYF; CDR3nt: TGTGCCTGGACCACAGGTGGAAACACCATATATTTT
d_gene: NA; abundance: NA; j_gene: TRBJ2-2; v_gene: TRBV6-1; CDR3aa: CASLESGATGELFF; CDR3nt: TGTGCCAGCTTGGAGTCAGGGGCAACCGGGGAGCTGTTTTTT
d_gene: NA; abundance: NA; j_gene: TRBJ2-7; v_gene: TRBV5-1; CDR3aa: CASSLDSGEQYF; CDR3nt: TGCGCCAGCAGCTTGGATTCGGGCGAGCAGTACTTC
d_gene: TRBD1; abundance: few; j_gene: TRBJ2-7; v_gene: TRBV30; CDR3aa: CAWSTGTGSHEQYF; CDR3nt: TGTGCCTGGAGTACCGGGACAGGGTCCCACGAGCAGTACTTC
d_gene: NA; abundance: few; j_gene: TRBJ2-7; v_gene: TRBV6-5; CDR3aa: CASRRSRGSYEQYF; CDR3nt: TGTGCCAGCAGACGATCCCGCGGGTCGTACGAGCAGTACTTC
d_gene: NA; abundance: NA; j_gene: TRBJ1-2; v_gene: TRBV28; CDR3aa: CASTKPGEVYGYTF; CDR3nt: TGTGCCAGCACCAAACCGGGAGAAGTCTATGGCTACACCTTC
d_gene: NA; abundance: NA; j_gene: TRBJ2-1; v_gene: TRBV14; CDR3aa: CASSQWVSEQFF; CDR3nt: TGTGCCAGCAGCCAATGGGTAAGCGAGCAGTTCTTC
d_gene: NA; abundance: NA; j_gene: TRBJ2-4; v_gene: TRBV30; CDR3aa: CAWSVRGRNIQYF; CDR3nt: TGTGCCTGGAGTGTACGGGGACGAAACATTCAGTACTTC
d_gene: TRBD2; abundance: NA; j_gene: TRBJ2-5; v_gene: TRBV25-1; CDR3aa: CASSELLAEETQYF; CDR3nt: TGTGCCAGCAGTGAACTGCTAGCGGAAGAGACCCAGTACTTC
d_gene: NA; abundance: few; j_gene: TRBJ1-4; v_gene: TRBV6-1; CDR3aa: CASSGSDAATNEKLFF; CDR3nt: TGTGCCAGCAGTGGCTCGGATGCTGCAACTAATGAAAAACTGTTTTTT
d_gene: NA; abundance: NA; j_gene: TRBJ1-5; v_gene: TRBV6-5; CDR3aa: CASKDRSSQPQHF; CDR3nt: TGTGCCAGTAAAGACAGGTCCAGTCAGCCCCAGCATTTT
d_gene: NA; abundance: NA; j_gene: TRBJ2-5; v_gene: TRBV15; CDR3aa: CATSRDRRETQYF; CDR3nt: TGTGCCACCAGCAGAGATAGAAGGGAGACCCAGTACTTC
d_gene: TRBD1; abundance: NA; j_gene: TRBJ2-5; v_gene: TRBV29-1; CDR3aa: CSVYRDRVQETQYF; CDR3nt: TGCAGCGTTTACAGAGACAGGGTTCAGGAGACCCAGTACTTC
d_gene: NA; abundance: NA; j_gene: TRBJ1-1; v_gene: TRBV30; CDR3aa: CAWSWGQVVRTEAFF; CDR3nt: TGTGCCTGGAGCTGGGGGCAGGTGGTTCGAACTGAAGCTTTCTTT